The 4 T cell receptor beta chains in this list originate from one sample, sequenced in a study of shared clonotypes between healthy human individuals. Naive-designated CD8 cells lacked CD45RO, were positively enriched for CCR7, and omitted terminally differentiated effector memory CD45RA+ cells. Clones were sequenced by immunoSEQ multiplex PCR, and TCRdb holds only the in-frame ones, with some missing. Of millions of clones in the sample, approximately 94% were seen once. The specimen was naive CD8+ T cells sorted from blood. These receptors all stem from a man aged 18 to 35 in good health.

This chain uses TRBV9 with TRBJ2-3; D uncertain. Trimming shortened V by 4 bases and J by 4 bases, and 16 bases separated the two germline ends. The CDR3 totals 15 residues. The V gene's germline CDR1 is SGDLS and CDR2 YYNGEE. This chain's CDR3 is CASSPLGREPDTQYF. The CDR3 region has the DNA TGTGCCAGCAGCCCCCTGGGTAGGGAACCAGATACGCAGTATTTT.

The CDR3 protein is CSVDLRGGTYGYTF. In nucleotides, the CDR3 is TGCAGCGTTGATCTCCGAGGGGGCACCTATGGCTACACCTTC. The chain carries TRBV29-1 and TRBJ1-2; TRBD1 matches 7 bases. The CDR3 contains 14 residues. The germline gives CDR1 SQVTM, CDR2 ANQGSEA. The junction had 8 bases not matched to a gene; V was cut back by 3 bases and J by 4 bases.

This chain connects TRBV7-9 to TRBJ1-2; 7 positions agree with TRBD1. Germline loops: CDR1 SEHNR, CDR2 FQNEAQ (reference sequence). V was clipped by 5 bases and J by 5 bases; unmatched bases: 8. The CDR3 length is 14 residues. In DNA, the CDR3 is TGTGCCAGCAGCAGCGACAGGGTGGGTTATGGCTACACCTTC. As protein: CASSSDRVGYGYTF.

The chain has TRBV11-2 and TRBJ2-7; no clear D. CDR1 SGHAT and CDR2 FQNNGV come from the germline V gene. CDR3 size: 14 residues. The V end was cut by 6 bases, the J end by 5 bases, with 17 bases between. The CDR3 DNA follows: TGTGCCAGCAGGCCAGGTGCCAGTCCCGACGAGCAGTACTTC. Amino acid sequence: CASRPGASPDEQYF.